This T cell receptor (beta chain) was recovered during a study of blood T cell repertoires in COVID-19 (dated by TCRdb to 2019 to 2021). In the study overall: Samples from collaborators originated in the United States, Italy and Spain and spanned both the acute and convalescent phases of COVID-19. The prospective study material was composed of cDNA or gDNA derived from T cells, B-cell-depleted T cells, or PBMCs. Deeply sampled blood TCRbeta repertoires from subjects exposed to, actively infected with, or recovered from COVID-19 were included in the dataset. The repertoires were released in a freely available public database intended as a resource for research on the immune response to SARS-CoV-2. The samples were drawn from the first 160 participants of the ongoing ImmuneRACE study and from more than 1,000 subjects provided by 6 global collaborators. Nearly every sample came with metadata listing a de-identified subject ID, COVID-19 status, age in years and sex. HLA class I and class II types, where available, came from metadata supplied by the sample provider rather than from assay-based typing. Points the paper makes about the study in general: How much clinical and demographic metadata was included differed by source and by participant, and the metadata was provided uncurated.

Details on this clone: Its antigen is unknown. Per-base qualities were not stored, and no clone one base away is much larger.

The collaborating institutions used their own protocols to collect whole blood in K2EDTA tubes. For TCRbeta analysis, collaborator samples were shipped as frozen whole blood, as isolated PBMCs, or as DNA extracted from either sample type. TCRbeta CDR3 regions were amplified from genomic DNA using the immunoSEQ Assay, a bias-controlled multiplex PCR. In the original analysis: The number of nucleated cells in each sample was estimated from the amplification of reference gene primers within the assay. To quantify the absolute abundance of each unique TCRbeta CDR3 rearrangement, sequence reads were collapsed and filtered. For each sample, productive Simpson clonality was calculated by taking the square root of Simpson's diversity index across productive rearrangements. TCRdb stores this immuneACCESS table with in-frame sequences only. Part of the clones is absent; in the studies checked, under half of the shortfall reflects unresolved V genes, and no reason is known for the rest. V and J calls and clone size are as listed in that table; D and trimming were resolved from the DNA. Recorded for this sample are 250,000 or so clones; about 86% of them occurred a single time. In total, the top ten clones hold about 5.9% of the sample.

The junction carries 10 bases between V and J, which are trimmed by 5 bases and 5 bases respectively. Taken from the germline V gene (reference sequence), the CDR1 and CDR2 loops are GTSNPN and SVGIG. Measured from the cysteine to the phenylalanine, the CDR3 is 12 residues long. Only the CDR3 part of the read is kept: 36 bases, read in frame from the first base. This clonotype was sampled from a man between 60 and 75 years old with acute or convalescent COVID-19. Rearrangement joined TRBV30 to TRBJ1-3, with the D gene call left open. The sequenced sample was peripheral blood. For the CDR3, the sequence is CAWSPGRNTIYF. At the DNA level, the sequence is TGTGCCTGGTCTCCAGGTCGAAACACCATATATTTT.